Below are 12 T cell receptor beta chains sequenced from a single sample in a study of technical replicates of blood from several donors. TCRdb keeps only in-frame clones here, not all; method: immunoSEQ multiplex PCR. There are more than 90,000 clones in the sample; approximately 96% occur only once, and 0.2% to 0.25% lies in the top ten. The material sequenced was T cells isolated from PBMCs. Source of these receptors: a human donor in good health.

The chain couples TRBV18 to TRBJ2-5; TRBD2 aligns across 13 bases. Germline V lookup: CDR1 KGHSH, CDR2 LQKENI. Unmatched junction bases numbered 9, after V lost 6 bases and J lost 2 bases. The CDR3 extends over 17 amino acids. In DNA form, the CDR3 reads TGTGCCAGCTCTCCCCGACTAGCGGGAGGACCACAAGAGACCCAGTACTTC. It yields the protein CASSPRLAGGPQETQYF.

V and J are TRBV9 and TRBJ2-7; 10 nucleotides align to TRBD1. CDR1 and CDR2 from the germline V gene are SGDLS and YYNGEE. With V trimmed by 0 bases and J by 6 bases, 3 bases remained unmatched. The CDR3 runs to 14 residues. CDR3 sequence reads: CASSVGGQGFEQYF. In nucleotides, the CDR3 is TGTGCCAGCAGCGTAGGGGGACAGGGGTTCGAGCAGTACTTC. The variable domain in full, with the rest retrieved from reference TRBV9 and TRBJ2-7, is DSGVTQTPKHLITATGQRVTLRCSPRSGDLSVYWYQQSLDQGLQFLIQYYNGEERAKGNILERFSAQQFPDLHSELNLSSLELGDSALYFCASSVGGQGFEQYFGPGTRLTVT.

The chain couples TRBV19 to TRBJ2-5; weak D call: TRBD1 (6 bases). Germline CDR1 and CDR2: LNHDA and SQIVND (reference sequence). The CDR3 consists of 15 residues. V was pared by 6 bases and J by 1 base, with 15 bases between. CDR3 sequence reads: CASRVVDSRQETQYF. The CDR3 bases are TGTGCCAGTAGGGTGGTGGACAGCCGCCAAGAGACCCAGTACTTC.

The chain combines TRBV11-2 with TRBJ1-6; the D is unclear. Germline loops: CDR1 SGHAT, CDR2 FQNNGV. CDR3 size: 15 residues. V was pared by 6 bases and J by 5 bases, with 14 bases between. The CDR3 reads CASRVMRSHNSPLHF. The CDR3 DNA reads TGTGCCAGCAGGGTCATGAGGTCCCATAATTCACCCCTCCACTTT.

The rearrangement uses TRBV19 and TRBJ2-1, with D perhaps matching TRBD2 (5 bases). V dropped 5 bases and J dropped 0 bases, with 14 bases sitting between them. This CDR3 has 16 residues. Germline lookup yields CDR1 LNHDA and CDR2 SQIVND (reference sequence). CDR3: CASSRRTSSSYNEQFF. The CDR3 DNA follows: TGTGCCAGTAGTCGTCGGACTTCGAGCTCCTACAATGAGCAGTTCTTC.

The chain uses TRBV5-1 and TRBJ1-2; 9 bases fit TRBD1. This CDR3 has 16 amino acids. Germline values: CDR1 SGHRS, CDR2 YFSETQ. The J segment lost 4 bases and the V segment lost 2 bases, leaving 9 bases of the junction unmatched. CDR3 region: CASSLQTDRGSYGYTF. The CDR3, as DNA: TGCGCCAGCAGCTTACAAACGGACAGGGGCAGCTATGGCTACACCTTC.

V usage is TRBV19 and J usage is TRBJ1-3; no firm D call. This CDR3 comprises 16 residues. Trimming cost V 9 bases and J 0 bases, with 18 bases left between them. Germline V lookup: CDR1 LNHDA, CDR2 SQIVND (reference sequence). The CDR3 here is CASWNWRELSGNTIYF. The CDR3 DNA sequence: TGTGCCAGCTGGAATTGGAGGGAACTCTCTGGAAACACCATATATTTT.

In DNA, the CDR3 is TGTGCCTCGGGACTAGCTGCTAACTACGAGCAGTACTTC. This encodes CASGLAANYEQYF. The chain uses TRBV30 and TRBJ2-7; 9 bases align to TRBD2. Germline values: CDR1 GTSNPN, CDR2 SVGIG (reference sequence). V lost 7 bases to trimming and J lost 3 bases; unmatched junction nucleotides: 7. The CDR3 has 13 residues. Full variable domain (rest looked up from reference TRBV30 and TRBJ2-7): SQTIHQWPATLVQPVGSPLSLECTVEGTSNPNLYWYRQAAGRGLQLLFYSVGIGQISSEVPQNLSASRPQDRQFILSSKKLLLSDSGFYLCASGLAANYEQYFGPGTRLTVT.

This chain joins TRBV28 and TRBJ1-1, with 7 positions matching TRBD1. J was trimmed by 4 bases and V by 5 bases; bases with no gene match: 7. Germline V gene lookup returns CDR1 MDHEN and CDR2 SYDVKM. The CDR3 contains 14 residues. This CDR3 is CASSRRAGGTEAFF. The CDR3 bases are TGTGCCAGCAGTCGTAGGGCAGGGGGCACTGAAGCTTTCTTT.

This clone was seen once. The CDR3 loop reads CASSEGQYNQPQHF. The CDR3 coding sequence is TGTGCCAGCAGTGAGGGACAGTACAATCAGCCCCAGCATTTT. This chain uses TRBV25-1 with TRBJ1-5; TRBD1 matches 7 bases. The CDR3 runs 14 residues. J lost 3 bases, V lost 3 bases, and 2 bases had no gene match. The germline CDR1 and CDR2 sequences are MGHDK and SYGVNS.

This chain joins TRBV28 and TRBJ1-3; the D is unclear. This CDR3 has 14 amino acids. V was shortened by 2 bases and J by 3 bases, with 8 bases between the two germline ends. Germline CDR1 is MDHEN and CDR2 is SYDVKM. The CDR3 DNA reads TGTGCCAGCAGTTTAGTGGAGCTTGGAAACACCATATATTTT. This translates into CASSLVELGNTIYF.

The chain joins TRBV27 to TRBJ2-3; tentative D call: TRBD1 (5 bases). Germline V CDR1 and CDR2: MNHEY, SMNVEV (reference sequence). The CDR3 extends over 12 amino acids. With 2 bases removed from V and 5 bases from J, the gap between germline ends came to 5 bases. CDR3 amino acids: CASSLRGDTQYF. For the CDR3, the DNA is TGTGCCAGCAGTTTAAGGGGAGATACGCAGTATTTT.